This is a list of T cell receptor beta chains from one sample in a study of Graves' ophthalmopathy and Graves' hyperthyroidism. Each CDR3 protein gets one entry after TCRdb re-called the multiplex PCR reads with MiXCR. The data contain just over 600,000 distinct CDR3 sequences, 22% of them singletons. What was sequenced was peripheral blood. These receptors were obtained from a young woman with stable Graves' hyperthyroidism. Some clones in this sample may be carry-over from other donors' samples. Both conserved end residues are part of each CDR3. Fields, in order: D gene, J gene, V gene, clone size, CDR3 protein, CDR3 DNA. A D gene is named only where the DNA matches it firmly. Clone sizes are given selectively: once, few, many, or a class where the clone is expanded.

TRBD1,TRBJ2-7,TRBV7-6,many,CASSWDRADEQYF,TGTGCCAGCAGCTGGGACAGGGCGGACGAGCAGTACTTC
TRBD1,TRBJ2-7,TRBV29-1,many,CSVSRGRGTYEQYF,TGCAGCGTGTCGAGGGGCAGGGGGACCTACGAGCAGTACTTC
TRBD1,TRBJ1-2,TRBV28,few,CASSGGQATFYGYTF,TGTGCCAGCAGTGGGGGACAGGCGACTTTCTATGGCTACACCTTC
-,TRBJ1-6,TRBV5-4,few,CASSALPGAGSGSPLHF,TGTGCCAGCAGCGCCCTACCGGGGGCCGGGAGCGGTTCACCCCTCCACTTT
TRBD2,TRBJ2-5,TRBV9,many,CASSPPAGGVEETQYF,TGTGCCAGCAGCCCACCGGCGGGAGGGGTGGAAGAGACCCAGTACTTC
-,TRBJ2-5,TRBV18,few,CASSPTVGETQYF,TGTGCCAGCTCACCTACTGTCGGGGAGACCCAGTACTTC
-,TRBJ1-1,TRBV27,-,CASRTLQGVGTEAFF,TGTGCCAGCAGAACATTACAGGGCGTCGGGACTGAAGCTTTCTTT
-,TRBJ1-2,TRBV29-1,many,CSVEESPSYGYTF,TGCAGCGTCGAAGAGAGCCCTTCCTATGGCTACACCTTC
-,TRBJ2-5,TRBV29-1,many,CSVEDPLAGTQETQYF,TGCAGCGTTGAAGATCCGCTGGCAGGGACTCAAGAGACCCAGTACTTC
-,TRBJ1-1,TRBV6-1,few,CASRNQGNAFF,TGTGCCAGCAGAAACCAGGGGAACGCTTTCTTT
-,TRBJ1-3,TRBV7-3,few,CASSRTYPSAGNTIYF,TGTGCCAGCAGCCGAACATACCCGAGCGCAGGAAACACCATATATTTT
-,TRBJ1-2,TRBV25-1,many,CASSDPGTYGYTF,TGTGCCAGCAGTGATCCGGGGACCTATGGCTACACCTTC
-,TRBJ1-2,TRBV10-3,-,CAISGQLNYGYTF,TGTGCCATCAGTGGCCAGCTGAACTATGGCTACACCTTC
-,TRBJ1-5,TRBV5-1,few,CASSLLSGYSNQPQHF,TGCGCCAGCAGCTTGCTGTCGGGTTATAGCAATCAGCCCCAGCATTTT
-,TRBJ2-2,TRBV3-1,few,CASSRGFDTGELFF,TGTGCCAGCAGCCGGGGTTTTGACACCGGGGAGCTGTTTTTT
-,TRBJ1-2,TRBV9,once,CASSVTPANGYTF,TGTGCCAGCAGCGTAACCCCGGCCAACGGCTACACCTTC
TRBD2,TRBJ2-2,TRBV5-1,many,CASSLVIAGSNTGELFF,TGCGCCAGCAGCTTGGTGATAGCGGGATCGAACACCGGGGAGCTGTTTTTT
TRBD1,TRBJ2-7,TRBV29-1,-,CSAPTGVMSEQYF,TGCAGCGCTCCGACAGGGGTAATGAGTGAGCAGTACTTC
-,TRBJ2-5,TRBV7-2,-,CASTQAASTMETQYF,TGTGCCAGCACTCAAGCTGCTAGCACTATGGAGACCCAGTACTTC
-,TRBJ1-5,TRBV6-1,-,CASSFKLRGDQPQHF,TGTGCCAGCAGCTTCAAACTGAGGGGGGACCAGCCCCAGCATTTT
-,TRBJ2-6,TRBV12-3/TRBV12-4,many,CASSLAGSGANVLTF,TGTGCCAGCAGCCTCGCGGGGTCTGGGGCCAACGTCCTGACTTTC
TRBD1,TRBJ1-1,TRBV10-3,-,CAGYRDRGRDTEAFF,TGTGCCGGTTACCGGGACAGGGGGCGCGACACTGAAGCTTTCTTT
-,TRBJ2-2,TRBV12-3/TRBV12-4,-,CASSFGQLTGELFF,TGTGCCAGCAGTTTCGGGCAGCTGACCGGGGAGCTGTTTTTT
TRBD1,TRBJ1-6,TRBV12-3/TRBV12-4,many,CASSFASGGNSPLHF,TGTGCCAGCAGTTTTGCTTCAGGGGGGAATTCACCCCTCCACTTT
-,TRBJ2-7,TRBV7-8,few,CASSLAGGGGEQYF,TGTGCCAGCAGCTTAGCAGGAGGGGGCGGGGAGCAGTACTTC
-,TRBJ1-1,TRBV19,-,CASSMWRTAFF,TGTGCCAGTAGTATGTGGCGTACGGCTTTCTTT
-,TRBJ1-5,TRBV12-3/TRBV12-4,many,CASSPRTDNQPQHF,TGTGCCAGCAGTCCAAGGACAGACAATCAGCCCCAGCATTTT
TRBD1,TRBJ1-2,TRBV12-3/TRBV12-4,many,CASSAQTGAGGYTF,TGTGCCAGCAGTGCCCAGACAGGGGCGGGTGGCTACACCTTC
-,TRBJ2-2,TRBV27,few,CASSFTDSGELFF,TGTGCCAGCAGTTTCACAGACTCCGGGGAGCTGTTTTTT
TRBD2,TRBJ2-7,TRBV9,many,CASSDTSGAPYEQYF,TGTGCCAGCAGCGATACTAGCGGGGCACCCTACGAGCAGTACTTC
TRBD2,TRBJ2-2,TRBV6-1,-,CASTTSGSGELFF,TGTGCCAGCACCACCAGCGGGAGCGGGGAGCTGTTTTTT
TRBD1,TRBJ1-2,TRBV12-3/TRBV12-4,many,CASSSDYVSGGAVYGYTF,TGTGCCAGCAGTTCTGATTACGTTTCAGGGGGCGCCGTCTATGGCTACACCTTC
-,TRBJ2-7,TRBV6-1,-,CASRRQYSQTYEQYF,TGTGCCAGCAGACGACAGTATTCTCAGACCTACGAGCAGTACTTC
TRBD1,TRBJ1-1,TRBV12-3/TRBV12-4,many,CASSFALLRDRETEAFF,TGTGCCAGCAGTTTCGCTCTGCTCCGGGACAGGGAAACTGAAGCTTTCTTT
-,TRBJ2-7,TRBV29-1,-,CSAGLLGSYEQYF,TGCAGCGCCGGGCTTTTGGGTTCCTACGAGCAGTACTTC
-,TRBJ1-2,TRBV9,-,CASSVMSNYGYTF,TGTGCCAGCAGCGTAATGAGTAACTATGGCTACACCTTC
-,TRBJ2-7,TRBV7-9,few,CASSSEGNEQYF,TGTGCCAGCAGCTCGGAGGGGAACGAGCAGTACTTC
-,TRBJ1-1,TRBV20-1,many,CSASEERALRTEAFF,TGCAGTGCTAGCGAGGAGAGGGCTCTGAGGACTGAAGCTTTCTTT
TRBD1,TRBJ2-7,TRBV11-3,-,CSSSLGQGTHEQYF,TGTTCCAGCAGCTTAGGACAGGGGACCCACGAGCAGTACTTC
-,TRBJ2-7,TRBV6-1,many,CASSQTYVQHF,TGTGCCAGCAGTCAGACCTACGTGCAGCACTTC
-,TRBJ2-5,TRBV6-2/TRBV6-3,many,CASSSHFETQYF,TGTGCCAGCAGTTCGCATTTCGAGACCCAGTACTTC
-,TRBJ2-7,TRBV3-1,many,CASSQSPLARNEQYF,TGTGCCAGCAGCCAATCCCCGCTAGCGCGTAACGAGCAGTACTTC
TRBD2,TRBJ2-5,TRBV11-2,-,CASSLGGTSGRREETQYF,TGTGCCAGCAGCTTAGGCGGGACTAGCGGGAGGAGAGAGGAGACCCAGTACTTC
-,TRBJ1-2,TRBV3-1,-,CASSQNLQPSFYGYTF,TGTGCCAGCAGCCAAAACCTACAGCCGTCGTTCTATGGCTACACCTTC
-,TRBJ2-3,TRBV2,-,CASRRRELQADTQYF,TGTGCCAGCAGGCGGAGGGAGTTGCAGGCAGATACGCAGTATTTT
TRBD2,TRBJ2-5,TRBV7-2,-,CASSPALAGAWGETQYF,TGTGCCAGCAGCCCTGCGCTAGCGGGCGCCTGGGGGGAGACCCAGTACTTC
TRBD2,TRBJ2-5,TRBV4-1,many,CASRRGAGGVWETQYF,TGCGCCAGCAGGAGAGGGGCGGGGGGAGTTTGGGAGACCCAGTACTTC
-,TRBJ1-5,TRBV5-3,-,CASILGTSQPQHF,TGCGCCAGCATCTTGGGTACGAGTCAGCCCCAGCATTTT